This entry concerns a single T cell receptor beta chain. This sample is part of a study of T cells after yellow fever vaccination. TCRdb passed the 5' RACE reads through MiXCR, listing each CDR3 protein once. The table lists 450,000 to 550,000 distinct CDR3 sequences, 20% to 25% of them singletons. Trimming pared 1 base from V and 7 bases from J, leaving 7 bases between. The CDR3 contains 12 residues. Germline V CDR1 and CDR2: SEHNR, FQNEAQ (reference sequence). The TCR comes from a man aged 18 to 30 who received the YFV17D yellow fever vaccine. The chain has TRBV7-9 and TRBJ1-2; D gene unclear. Here the sequenced sample was PBMCs, taken around 3 weeks after the first yellow fever vaccination. DNA for the CDR3: TGTGCCAGCAGCTTAGGGGGTCCTGGCTACACCTTC. It translates to CASSLGGPGYTF.